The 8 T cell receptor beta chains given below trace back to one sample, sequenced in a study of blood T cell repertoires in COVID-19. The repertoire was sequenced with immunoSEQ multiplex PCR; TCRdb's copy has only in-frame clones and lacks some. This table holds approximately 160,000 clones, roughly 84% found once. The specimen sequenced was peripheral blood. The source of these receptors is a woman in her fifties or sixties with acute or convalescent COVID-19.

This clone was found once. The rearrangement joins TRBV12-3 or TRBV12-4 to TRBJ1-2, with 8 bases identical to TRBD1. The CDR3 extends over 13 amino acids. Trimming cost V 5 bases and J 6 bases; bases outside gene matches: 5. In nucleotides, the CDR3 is TGTGCCAGCAGTCTTCAGGGGGCAAATGGCTACACCTTC. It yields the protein CASSLQGANGYTF.

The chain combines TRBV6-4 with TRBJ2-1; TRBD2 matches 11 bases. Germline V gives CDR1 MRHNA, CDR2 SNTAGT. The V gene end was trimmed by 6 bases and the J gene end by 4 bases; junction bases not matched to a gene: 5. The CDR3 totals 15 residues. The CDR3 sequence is CASSMLAGGYNEQFF. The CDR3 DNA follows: TGTGCCAGCAGCATGCTAGCGGGGGGTTACAATGAGCAGTTCTTC.

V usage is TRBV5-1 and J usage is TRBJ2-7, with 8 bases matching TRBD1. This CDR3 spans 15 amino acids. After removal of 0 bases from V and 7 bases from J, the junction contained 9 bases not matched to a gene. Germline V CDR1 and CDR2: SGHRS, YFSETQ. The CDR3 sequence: CASSLAGQGIGEQYF. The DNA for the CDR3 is TGCGCCAGCAGCTTGGCCGGACAGGGCATAGGTGAGCAGTACTTC. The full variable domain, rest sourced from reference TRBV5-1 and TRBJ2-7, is KAGVTQTPRYLIKTRGQQVTLSCSPISGHRSVSWYQQTPGQGLQFLFEYFSETQRNKGNFPGRFSGRQFSNSRSEMNVSTLELGDSALYLCASSLAGQGIGEQYFGPGTRLTVT.

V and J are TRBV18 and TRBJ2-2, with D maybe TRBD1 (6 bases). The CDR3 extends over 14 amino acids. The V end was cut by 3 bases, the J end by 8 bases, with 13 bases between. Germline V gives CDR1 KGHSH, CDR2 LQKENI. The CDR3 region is CASSPDSPEGELFF. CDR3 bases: TGTGCCAGCTCACCGGACAGCCCGGAAGGGGAGCTGTTTTTT.

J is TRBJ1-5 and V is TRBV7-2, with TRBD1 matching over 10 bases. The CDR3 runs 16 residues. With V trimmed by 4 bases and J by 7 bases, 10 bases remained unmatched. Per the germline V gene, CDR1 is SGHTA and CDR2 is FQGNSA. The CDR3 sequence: CASSSVGTGDRQPQHF. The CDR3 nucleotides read TGTGCCAGCAGCTCAGTCGGGACAGGGGACAGACAGCCCCAGCATTTT.

The CDR3 sequence: CASSKTGGDEKLFF. DNA of the CDR3: TGTGCCAGCAGTAAGACAGGGGGCGATGAAAAACTGTTTTTT. V and J are TRBV6-5 and TRBJ1-4; 10 bases align to TRBD1. The CDR3 has 14 amino acids. Germline V CDR1 and CDR2: MNHEY, SVGAGI. J was trimmed by 6 bases and V by 5 bases; bases with no gene match: 3.

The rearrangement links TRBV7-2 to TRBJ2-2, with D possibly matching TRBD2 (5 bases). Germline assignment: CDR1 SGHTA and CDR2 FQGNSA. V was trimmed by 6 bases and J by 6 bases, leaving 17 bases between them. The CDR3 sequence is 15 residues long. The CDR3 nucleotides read TGTGCCAGCAGTTTTAGCGAGCGTTTTTCCGGGGAGCTGTTTTTT. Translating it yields CASSFSERFSGELFF.

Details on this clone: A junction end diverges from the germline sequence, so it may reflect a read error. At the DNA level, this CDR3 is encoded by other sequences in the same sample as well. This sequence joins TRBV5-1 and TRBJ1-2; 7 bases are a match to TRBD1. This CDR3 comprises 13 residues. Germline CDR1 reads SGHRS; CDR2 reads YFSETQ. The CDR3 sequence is CASSPLQGYGYTF. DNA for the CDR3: TGCGCCAGCAGCCCTTTACAGGGGTATGGCTACACCTTT.